This T cell receptor (beta chain) was found in a study of cytomegalovirus exposure and HLA in healthy donors. The PCR made use of 60 Vbeta and 13 Jbeta primers. Using immunoSEQ multiplex PCR, the repertoire was profiled, and TCRdb retains in-frame clones only, with some absent. This sample has roughly 190,000 clones, with over 65% found just once. V was clipped by 6 bases and J by 5 bases, with 16 bases between them. Germline CDR1 and CDR2: MDHEN and SYDVKM. CDR3 length: 14 amino acids. With respect to this clone: Its antigen is unidentified.

Study results and caveats: Altogether, 160 or so TCR beta chains were recorded as cytomegalovirus-associated. Later analysis suggested links between common viral pathogens and several top significant clusters. HLA-A and HLA-B allele assignments for most subjects were reportedly predicted accurately using TCR beta sequences.

The TCR sequence derives from a woman aged 45-60 years in good health and CMV-seropositive. Sequencing was carried out using PBMCs. The rearrangement links TRBV28 to TRBJ1-2, with D tentatively TRBD1 (6 bases). DNA of the CDR3: TGTGCCAGCAGCACGGACAGCCAGACTTATGGCTACACCTTC. Amino acid sequence: CASSTDSQTYGYTF.